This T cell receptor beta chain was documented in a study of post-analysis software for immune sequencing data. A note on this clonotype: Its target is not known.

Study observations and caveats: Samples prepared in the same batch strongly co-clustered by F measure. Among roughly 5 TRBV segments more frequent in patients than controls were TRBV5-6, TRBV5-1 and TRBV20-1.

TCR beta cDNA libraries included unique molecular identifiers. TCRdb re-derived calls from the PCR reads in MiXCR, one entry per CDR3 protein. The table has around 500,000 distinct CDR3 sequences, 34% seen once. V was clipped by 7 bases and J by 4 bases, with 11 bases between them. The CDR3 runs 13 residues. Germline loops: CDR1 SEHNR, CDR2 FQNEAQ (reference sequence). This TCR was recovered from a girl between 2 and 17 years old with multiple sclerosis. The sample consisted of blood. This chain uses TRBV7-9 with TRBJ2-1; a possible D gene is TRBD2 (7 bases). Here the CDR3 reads CASKGGTYNEQFF. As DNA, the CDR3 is TGTGCCAGCAAGGGGGGGACTTACAATGAGCAGTTCTTC.